Given below is one TCR beta chain in context. Its antigen remains unidentified. This sample is part of a study of monozygotic twins with inflammatory bowel disease. Notes on the study in general: Between concordant and discordant twins, repertoire similarity failed to differ, a result that limited power may explain. Heterogeneous immunosuppressive treatment regimens may have introduced variability into patient repertoires.

A total RNA quantity of roughly 3,400 ng went into each TCR library. TCRalpha and TCRbeta cDNA underwent two nested PCRs of 16 and 9 cycles. TCRdb reprocessed the 5' RACE reads, with one entry per CDR3 protein and no DNA. This table lists about 330,000 distinct CDR3 sequences. The CDR3 is made up of 15 amino acids. Germline V gene lookup returns CDR1 SGHVS and CDR2 FNYEAQ. The sequence was collected from a human donor with ulcerative colitis or Crohn's disease, or a healthy co-twin of an affected twin (not recorded which). This chain connects TRBV7-6 to TRBJ2-5; with no DNA, the TCRdb D assignment of TRBD1 cannot be verified. Sample: blood. This CDR3 is CASGSQPDSVIGRYF. Full variable domain (outside the CDR3, taken from reference TRBV7-6 and TRBJ2-5): GAGVSQSPRYKVTKRGQDVALRCDPISGHVSLYWYRQALGQGPEFLTYFNYEAQQDKSGLPNDRFSAERPEGSISTLTIQRTEQRDSAMYRCASGSQPDSVIGRYFGPGTRLLVL.